A single TCR beta chain is shown here with its context. Its target is unknown. These data belong to a study of monozygotic twins with inflammatory bowel disease. Someone took a roughly 2.5 ml blood sample from each of the donors. Overall study findings and caveats: IBD patients, compared with healthy twins, shared fewer clonotypes with others (especially with disease activity). Healthy co-twins showed greater TCRbeta diversity (inverse Simpson) than IBD patients.

TCRdb re-called the 5' RACE reads and shows each CDR3 protein once, DNA omitted. The sample has 400,000 to 500,000 distinct CDR3 sequences. Looked up from germline, CDR1 is SGHRS and CDR2 is YFSETQ. The CDR3 is made up of 15 amino acids. The gene calls are TRBV5-1 and TRBJ2-1. The material sequenced was blood. The receptor was derived from a human donor with ulcerative colitis or Crohn's disease, or a healthy co-twin of an affected twin (not recorded which). The CDR3 sequence is CATKPDGDSYNEQFF.